A selection of T cell receptor beta chains follows, all from one sample in a study of neoadjuvant anti-PD-1 for oral cavity cancer. Generated by immunoSEQ multiplex PCR, the TCRdb table keeps only in-frame clones and is missing some. This sample yields over 11,000 clones, of which over 65% are seen a single time; around 2.4% belongs to the top ten. This sample comprised PBMCs, obtained after nivolumab (anti-PD-1) treatment. All receptors derive from a person aged 35-79 years with oral cavity squamous cell carcinoma. Each CDR3 is given with its conserved first and last residue. Fields, in order: clone size, D gene, V gene, CDR3 length, J gene, CDR3 protein, CDR3 DNA. D genes are given only for firm matches. Size is stated for part of the rows, as once, few or many counts, or as a class when the clone is expanded.

NA	NA	TRBV5-1	15	TRBJ1-5	CASSSSGGLGQPQHF	TGCGCCAGCAGCTCTTCTGGGGGCTTGGGGCAGCCCCAGCATTTT
NA	TRBD1	TRBV28	17	TRBJ2-3	CASSTRRTGGVTDTQYF	TGTGCCAGCAGCACACGGAGGACAGGGGGGGTCACAGATACGCAGTATTTT
NA	NA	TRBV25-1	11	TRBJ2-5	CASSRWETQYF	TGTGCCAGCAGTAGGTGGGAGACCCAGTACTTC
NA	NA	TRBV7-9	15	TRBJ1-3	CASNRPRTSGNTIYF	TGTGCCAGCAACAGGCCCAGGACGTCTGGAAACACCATATATTTT
NA	NA	TRBV4-1	15	TRBJ2-7	CASSQEGGNLYEQYF	TGCGCCAGCAGCCAAGAAGGCGGTAACCTCTACGAGCAGTACTTC
NA	TRBD2	TRBV6-4	15	TRBJ2-2	CASSDSSGSGGELFF	TGTGCCAGCAGTGACTCGAGCGGGAGTGGCGGGGAGCTGTTTTTT
NA	NA	TRBV10-1	13	TRBJ2-3	CASSERRTDTQYF	TGCGCCAGCAGTGAGAGGCGCACAGATACGCAGTATTTT
NA	NA	TRBV7-9	13	TRBJ2-5	CASSLGWAETQYF	TGTGCCAGCAGCTTAGGCTGGGCAGAGACCCAGTACTTC
NA	NA	TRBV6-6	12	TRBJ2-1	CASSPGVNEQFF	TGTGCCAGCAGTCCAGGGGTAAATGAGCAGTTCTTC
NA	NA	TRBV28	15	TRBJ2-1	CASRTGSGGYNEQFF	TGTGCCAGCAGGACAGGTAGCGGAGGTTACAATGAGCAGTTCTTC
NA	NA	TRBV18	13	TRBJ1-1	CASSRQVNTEAFF	TGTGCCAGCTCACGGCAGGTGAACACTGAAGCTTTCTTT
NA	NA	TRBV30	14	TRBJ2-5	CAWKPPGRRETQYF	TGTGCCTGGAAACCACCGGGACGGAGAGAGACCCAGTACTTC
few	NA	TRBV11-2	14	TRBJ1-3	CASSLTGVGNTIYF	TGTGCCAGCAGCTTAACGGGGGTAGGAAACACCATATATTTT
NA	NA	TRBV2	14	TRBJ1-4	CASRRQYDNEKLFF	TGTGCCAGCAGAAGACAGTATGATAATGAAAAACTGTTTTTT
NA	NA	TRBV5-6	13	TRBJ1-2	CASSLGREYGYTF	TGTGCCAGCAGCTTGGGCAGGGAATATGGCTACACCTTC
NA	TRBD1	TRBV2	15	TRBJ2-7	CASSVGTGRSYEQYF	TGTGCCAGCTCGGTCGGGACAGGGCGGTCGTACGAGCAGTACTTC
NA	NA	TRBV9	16	TRBJ2-1	CASSVSIGGYGGEQFF	TGTGCCAGCAGCGTATCCATAGGTGGGTACGGGGGTGAGCAGTTCTTC
NA	NA	TRBV6-1	13	TRBJ2-7	CASTPGAGYEQYF	TGTGCCAGCACCCCTGGGGCAGGCTACGAGCAGTACTTC
few	NA	TRBV28	12	TRBJ2-7	CASSLKAAGQYF	TGTGCCAGCAGTTTAAAGGCTGCAGGGCAGTACTTC
NA	NA	TRBV6-6	13	TRBJ1-5	CASSPRTNQPQHF	TGTGCCAGCAGTCCCCGGACCAATCAGCCCCAGCATTTT
few	NA	TRBV28	17	TRBJ1-5	CASSLSHLRGRSQPQHF	TGTGCCAGCAGTTTATCCCACCTTAGGGGCCGCAGTCAGCCCCAGCATTTT
NA	TRBD2	TRBV6-1	15	TRBJ2-7	CASTSGDSSSYEQYF	TGTGCCAGCACTAGCGGGGACTCAAGCTCCTACGAGCAGTACTTC
NA	NA	TRBV7-3	15	TRBJ2-2	CASSLGGSYTGELFF	TGTGCCAGCAGCCTAGGAGGGTCGTACACCGGGGAGCTGTTTTTT
NA	NA	TRBV4-2	13	TRBJ2-3	CASSQGTADTQYF	TGTGCCAGCAGCCAAGGGACGGCAGATACGCAGTATTTT
NA	NA	TRBV19	12	TRBJ1-5	CASRDNNQPQHF	TGTGCCAGCCGGGACAACAATCAGCCCCAGCATTTT
NA	NA	TRBV7-3	13	TRBJ2-3	CASSPPDADTQYF	TGTGCCAGCAGCCCCCCGGACGCAGATACGCAGTATTTT
NA	TRBD1	TRBV7-9	15	TRBJ1-4	CASSLQGATNEKLFF	TGTGCCAGCAGCTTACAGGGGGCCACTAATGAAAAACTGTTTTTT
NA	NA	TRBV6-1	16	TRBJ1-2	CASSGKGSHSRYGYTF	TGTGCCAGCAGTGGTAAGGGTTCTCATTCGAGGTATGGCTACACCTTC
NA	NA	TRBV19	14	TRBJ1-2	CASRRDTANYGYTF	TGTGCCAGTAGACGGGACACTGCTAACTATGGCTACACCTTC
few	NA	TRBV10-1	15	TRBJ2-3	CASSESGVLADTQYF	TGCGCCAGCAGTGAGTCGGGAGTTTTAGCAGATACGCAGTATTTT
NA	TRBD2	TRBV6-1	19	TRBJ2-2	CASSEGLAGGSPRSGELFF	TGTGCCAGCAGTGAGGGACTAGCGGGGGGCTCCCCTCGGTCCGGGGAGCTGTTTTTT
NA	NA	TRBV6-6	11	TRBJ2-1	CASSLVNEQFF	TGTGCCAGCAGCTTAGTAAATGAGCAGTTCTTC
NA	TRBD2	TRBV4-2	16	TRBJ2-3	CASSQGPETSADTQYF	TGTGCCAGCAGCCAAGGGCCCGAGACTAGCGCAGATACGCAGTATTTT
NA	NA	TRBV28	13	TRBJ1-3	CASSAGTGGTIYF	TGTGCCAGCAGTGCCGGCACCGGGGGGACCATATATTTT
NA	NA	TRBV27	13	TRBJ1-4	CASSLGQAGKLFF	TGTGCCAGCAGTTTAGGACAAGCGGGAAAACTGTTTTTT
NA	NA	TRBV5-1	12	TRBJ1-1	CASSADTNLAFF	TGCGCCAGCAGCGCCGATACAAATCTGGCTTTCTTT
NA	NA	TRBV5-1	16	TRBJ1-3	CASSLVGTTGGNTIYF	TGCGCCAGCAGCTTGGTGGGCACGACCGGAGGAAACACCATATATTTT
NA	NA	TRBV4-1	13	TRBJ2-3	CASSQEETDTQYF	TGCGCCAGCAGCCAAGAGGAGACAGATACGCAGTATTTT
few	TRBD2	TRBV13	17	TRBJ2-3	CASSPERLAGGTDTQYF	TGTGCCAGCAGCCCGGAGCGACTAGCGGGGGGAACAGATACGCAGTATTTT